Described below is a single TCR beta chain sequence and its context. Its antigen is currently unknown. The data derive from a study of brain T cells in children with intractable seizures. Findings of the study overall: HCMV serostatus was not known, and viral specificity came from CDR3 similarity only.

Assay: immunoSEQ multiplex PCR; the TCRdb copy retains only in-frame clones and omits some. The sample consists of some 20,000 clones, roughly 94% of them appearing once. Trimming cost V 3 bases and J 1 base; bases outside gene matches: 13. CDR3 length equals 18 residues. Germline V lookup: CDR1 SGHRS, CDR2 YFSETQ. At least one anti-epileptic drug was given before surgery. This specimen was peripheral blood, taken at surgery. The sequence was obtained from a boy aged 5-17 years with focal cortical dysplasia and intractable seizures. The chain carries TRBV5-1 and TRBJ2-1; 7 nucleotides line up with TRBD1. DNA for the CDR3: TGCGCCAGCAGCTCGAGCCTGGGACAGACTTCATCCTACAATGAGCAGTTCTTC. The encoded protein is CASSSSLGQTSSYNEQFF.